These T cell receptor beta chains were read from a single sample in a study of blood T cell repertoires in COVID-19. The table came from immunoSEQ multiplex PCR; TCRdb's copy has only in-frame clones and leaves some out. The sample lists 120,000 or so clones, about 88% occurring once. Specimen: peripheral blood. These receptors were taken from a woman of 80 years or more with acute or convalescent COVID-19. Both conserved end residues are part of each CDR3. Each record gives: D gene, clone size, J gene, V gene, CDR3 DNA, CDR3 protein. D genes are given only for firm matches. Rows give clone size only sometimes, using once, few, many, or a class for an expanded clone.

D: TRBD2
size: .
J: TRBJ2-7
V: TRBV5-1
DNA: TGCGCCAGCAGCATCGTAGCGGGAGGGGCCTACGAGCAGTACTTC
CDR3: CASSIVAGGAYEQYF

D: .
size: .
J: TRBJ2-1
V: TRBV9
DNA: TGTGCCAGCAGCGCTTCAGGGTCCCCTTTAAATGAGCAGTTCTTC
CDR3: CASSASGSPLNEQFF

D: .
size: .
J: TRBJ2-3
V: TRBV9
DNA: TGTGCCAGCAGCGTAAATCACAGGTCCACAGATACGCAGTATTTT
CDR3: CASSVNHRSTDTQYF

D: TRBD1
size: .
J: TRBJ2-7
V: TRBV6-5
DNA: TGTGCCAGCAAGTTAGGCAGGGGGCCATACGAGCAGTACTTC
CDR3: CASKLGRGPYEQYF

D: .
size: .
J: TRBJ2-5
V: TRBV3-1/TRBV3-2
DNA: TGTGCCAGCAGCCTGGCAGGGGTGGAGACCCAGTACTTC
CDR3: CASSLAGVETQYF

D: .
size: .
J: TRBJ1-2
V: TRBV28
DNA: TGTGCCAGCATCCCTTTGGCAGGGGATGGCTACACCTTC
CDR3: CASIPLAGDGYTF

D: TRBD2
size: .
J: TRBJ2-5
V: TRBV6-5
DNA: TGTGCCAGCTGTCGAGCGGGGGGAGAGACCCAGTACTTC
CDR3: CASCRAGGETQYF

D: TRBD2
size: .
J: TRBJ2-3
V: TRBV28
DNA: TGTGCCAGCAGTTTATTCGGGCTAGCGGGACAAGATACGCAGTATTTT
CDR3: CASSLFGLAGQDTQYF

D: .
size: .
J: TRBJ2-7
V: TRBV9
DNA: TGTGCCAGCAGCACAACAGGTAAATCCTCCTACGAGCAGTACTTC
CDR3: CASSTTGKSSYEQYF

D: .
size: .
J: TRBJ2-7
V: TRBV21-1
DNA: TGTGCCAGCAGCACGAGGTTGCCCCCGTACGAGCAGTACTTC
CDR3: CASSTRLPPYEQYF

D: .
size: .
J: TRBJ1-6
V: TRBV6-5
DNA: TGTGCCAGCAGGAGTGGGCAATCACCCCTCCACTTT
CDR3: CASRSGQSPLHF

D: .
size: .
J: TRBJ2-1
V: TRBV5-1
DNA: TGCGCCAGCAGCTTGGCCGATGGGCAGGGGAATGAGCAGTTCTTC
CDR3: CASSLADGQGNEQFF

D: .
size: once
J: TRBJ1-2
V: TRBV6-2/TRBV6-3
DNA: TGTGCCAGCAGTTACGGACAGAACTATGGCTACACCTTC
CDR3: CASSYGQNYGYTF

D: .
size: few
J: TRBJ1-3
V: TRBV7-9
DNA: TGTGCCACCCATTCTGGAAACACCATATATTTT
CDR3: CATHSGNTIYF

D: .
size: .
J: TRBJ1-2
V: TRBV6-5
DNA: TGTGCCAGCGATTATGCAGCTAACTATGGCTACACCTTC
CDR3: CASDYAANYGYTF

D: TRBD1
size: .
J: TRBJ2-2
V: TRBV11-1
DNA: TGTGCCAGCAGCCGGGGACAGGGGGCGAACGGGGAGCTGTTTTTT
CDR3: CASSRGQGANGELFF

D: .
size: .
J: TRBJ2-5
V: TRBV5-8
DNA: TGTGCCAGCAGGGGACTGGACCCTCAGGAGACCCAGTACTTC
CDR3: CASRGLDPQETQYF

D: TRBD2
size: few
J: TRBJ2-2
V: TRBV6-1
DNA: TGTGCCAGCAGTGAACTAGCGGGAGTTCACACCGGGGAGCTGTTTTTT
CDR3: CASSELAGVHTGELFF

D: .
size: .
J: TRBJ1-1
V: TRBV27
DNA: TGTGCCAGCAATTCCGGGGGGATTGTCACTGAAGCTTTCTTT
CDR3: CASNSGGIVTEAFF

D: .
size: .
J: TRBJ1-5
V: TRBV6-2/TRBV6-3
DNA: TGTGCCAGCAGCCCCGTATCGACGGGGGGGGATCAGCCCCAGCATTTT
CDR3: CASSPVSTGGDQPQHF

D: .
size: .
J: TRBJ1-1
V: TRBV9
DNA: TGTGCCAGCAGCGTAGAGTCGGGGAGCACTGAAGCTTTCTTT
CDR3: CASSVESGSTEAFF

D: .
size: .
J: TRBJ2-5
V: TRBV5-6
DNA: TGTGCCAGCAGCTGGGGGGTAGCACAAAATCAAGAGACCCAGTACTTC
CDR3: CASSWGVAQNQETQYF

D: .
size: .
J: TRBJ1-5
V: TRBV19
DNA: TGTGCCAGTAGTATCCGAGCTATGGCGGGGAGATTTAACAATCAGCCCCAGCATTTT
CDR3: CASSIRAMAGRFNNQPQHF

D: TRBD2
size: .
J: TRBJ2-7
V: TRBV27
DNA: TGTGCCAGCAGAAGAGGGACTAGCGGGTATTACGAGCAGTACTTC
CDR3: CASRRGTSGYYEQYF

D: .
size: .
J: TRBJ1-6
V: TRBV3-1/TRBV3-2
DNA: TGTGCCAGCAGCCAAGGCGACGGGAATTCACCCCTCCACTTT
CDR3: CASSQGDGNSPLHF

D: .
size: .
J: TRBJ1-1
V: TRBV5-1
DNA: TGCGCCAGCAGCTCCCCGACAGCCAGGGACACTGAAGCTTTCTTT
CDR3: CASSSPTARDTEAFF

D: TRBD1
size: .
J: TRBJ1-4
V: TRBV6-6
DNA: TGTGCCAGCAGTTACCTATCGACAGGGGAAAAACTGTTTTTT
CDR3: CASSYLSTGEKLFF

D: TRBD1
size: .
J: TRBJ1-6
V: TRBV4-1
DNA: TGCGCCAGCAGCCAGGGGACAGGGAATTCACCCCTCCACTTT
CDR3: CASSQGTGNSPLHF

D: .
size: .
J: TRBJ2-1
V: TRBV28
DNA: TGTGCCATCTTAAAGGAGGAGGTCGGCTCCTACAATGAGCAGTTCTTC
CDR3: CAILKEEVGSYNEQFF

D: .
size: .
J: TRBJ2-3
V: TRBV5-4
DNA: TGTGCCAGCAGCGTCGGACAGCCAGATACGCAGTATTTT
CDR3: CASSVGQPDTQYF

D: .
size: .
J: TRBJ1-1
V: TRBV5-4
DNA: TGTGCCAGCAGCTTGAGCGGGACGGTCTTCCCTGAAGCTTTCTTT
CDR3: CASSLSGTVFPEAFF

D: .
size: .
J: TRBJ1-3
V: TRBV2
DNA: TGTGCCAGCAGAAGACAGGACACCATATATTTT
CDR3: CASRRQDTIYF

D: TRBD2
size: .
J: TRBJ2-1
V: TRBV5-1
DNA: TGCGCCAGCAGCACACTGACTAGCGGGAGGGCTGATGAGCAGTTCTTC
CDR3: CASSTLTSGRADEQFF

D: .
size: .
J: TRBJ2-7
V: TRBV28
DNA: TGTGCCAGCAGTTTAAGTGCGGGCTACGAGCAGTACTTC
CDR3: CASSLSAGYEQYF

D: .
size: .
J: TRBJ1-2
V: TRBV19
DNA: TGTGCCAGTACCCTCGGGCGGGAGGGCTACTATGGCTACACCTTC
CDR3: CASTLGREGYYGYTF

D: TRBD2
size: .
J: TRBJ2-7
V: TRBV29-1
DNA: TGCAGCGTTGTCTCAGGACTAGCGGACCACGAGCAGTACTTC
CDR3: CSVVSGLADHEQYF

D: TRBD1
size: .
J: TRBJ2-5
V: TRBV5-1
DNA: TGCGCCAGCAGCTTGTTGGGACAGCAAGAGACCCAGTACTTC
CDR3: CASSLLGQQETQYF

D: .
size: .
J: TRBJ2-1
V: TRBV11-2
DNA: TGTGCCAGCAGCAGGGGGGGCACTGAGCAGTTCTTC
CDR3: CASSRGGTEQFF

D: .
size: .
J: TRBJ1-5
V: TRBV5-6
DNA: TGTGCCAGCAGCCGCCGGGGGAATCAGCCCCAGCATTTT
CDR3: CASSRRGNQPQHF

D: TRBD2
size: .
J: TRBJ2-7
V: TRBV28
DNA: TGTGCCAGCAGCCACGGACTAGCGGGGCTCTACGAGCAGTACTTC
CDR3: CASSHGLAGLYEQYF

D: .
size: .
J: TRBJ2-3
V: TRBV10-3
DNA: TGTGCCATCGGGAGGGCGGGGGCAACAGATACGCAGTATTTT
CDR3: CAIGRAGATDTQYF

D: TRBD1
size: .
J: TRBJ2-7
V: TRBV28
DNA: TGTGCCAGCAGTAAGACCGGGACAGGGGCACCCGAGCAGTACTTC
CDR3: CASSKTGTGAPEQYF

D: .
size: once
J: TRBJ2-1
V: TRBV3-1/TRBV3-2
DNA: TGTGCCAGCAGCCGAAGCAAGAGCTCCTACAATGAGCAGTTCTTC
CDR3: CASSRSKSSYNEQFF

D: TRBD1
size: .
J: TRBJ2-7
V: TRBV5-1
DNA: TGCGCCAGCAGCTTGCAACAGGGGTTCCGCGAGCAGTACTTC
CDR3: CASSLQQGFREQYF

D: .
size: .
J: TRBJ1-5
V: TRBV19
DNA: TGTGCCAGTAGTATAATGGCAGGTGCCTATAGCAATCAGCCCCAGCATTTT
CDR3: CASSIMAGAYSNQPQHF

D: .
size: .
J: TRBJ2-1
V: TRBV19
DNA: TGTGCCAGTCGCAGGGTCTCCTACAATGAGCAGTTCTTC
CDR3: CASRRVSYNEQFF

D: TRBD1
size: .
J: TRBJ1-2
V: TRBV19
DNA: TGTGCCAGTATGGGGTCCGGGACAGTTTCCTATGGCTACACCTTC
CDR3: CASMGSGTVSYGYTF

D: TRBD1
size: .
J: TRBJ2-7
V: TRBV2
DNA: TGTGCCAGCAGTGGCAATGGGGACAGGGCCAGTCAGTACTTC
CDR3: CASSGNGDRASQYF

D: .
size: .
J: TRBJ1-1
V: TRBV4-2
DNA: TGTGCCAGCGGAGGGCGTGGTACTGAAGCTTTCTTT
CDR3: CASGGRGTEAFF

D: TRBD1
size: .
J: TRBJ1-2
V: TRBV5-1
DNA: TGCGCCAGCAGCATAGACAGGGGTGGCTACACCTTC
CDR3: CASSIDRGGYTF

D: .
size: .
J: TRBJ2-1
V: TRBV6-5
DNA: TGTGCCAGCAGCTCTCCCCCCCATGAGCAGTTCTTC
CDR3: CASSSPPHEQFF

D: .
size: .
J: TRBJ2-3
V: TRBV7-9
DNA: TGTGCCAGCAGCTTAGGCGGGACAGTTAGCACAGATACGCAGTATTTT
CDR3: CASSLGGTVSTDTQYF

D: .
size: .
J: TRBJ2-2
V: TRBV4-3
DNA: TGCGCCAGCAGCCAAGATAAAAGGGGTTTTACCGGGGAGCTGTTTTTT
CDR3: CASSQDKRGFTGELFF

D: TRBD2
size: .
J: TRBJ2-7
V: TRBV5-1
DNA: TGCGCCAGCAGCACTAGCGGGAGTGGGAAGTCCTACGAGCAGTACTTC
CDR3: CASSTSGSGKSYEQYF

D: .
size: .
J: TRBJ1-2
V: TRBV5-5
DNA: TGTGCCAGCAGCCTCACGGAGGAACACCGCTATGGCTACACCTTC
CDR3: CASSLTEEHRYGYTF